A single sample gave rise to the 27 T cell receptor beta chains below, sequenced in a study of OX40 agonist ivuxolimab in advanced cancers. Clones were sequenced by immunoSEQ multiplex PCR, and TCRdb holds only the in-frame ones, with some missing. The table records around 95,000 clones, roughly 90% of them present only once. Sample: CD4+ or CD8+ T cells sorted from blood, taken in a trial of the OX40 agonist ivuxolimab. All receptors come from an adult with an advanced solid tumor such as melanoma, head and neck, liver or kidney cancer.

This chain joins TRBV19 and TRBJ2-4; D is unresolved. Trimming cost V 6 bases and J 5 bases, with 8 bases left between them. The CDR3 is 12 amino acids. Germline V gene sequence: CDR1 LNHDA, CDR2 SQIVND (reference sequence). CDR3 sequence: CASSNIQNIQYF. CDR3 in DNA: TGTGCCAGTAGCAACATACAAAACATTCAGTACTTC.

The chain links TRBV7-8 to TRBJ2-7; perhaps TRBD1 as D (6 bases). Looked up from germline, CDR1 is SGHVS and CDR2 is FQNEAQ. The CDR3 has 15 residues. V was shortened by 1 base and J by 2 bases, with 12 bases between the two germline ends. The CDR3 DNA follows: TGTGCCAGCAGCTTAGGGGCAGGGGCGACCTACGAGCAGTACTTC. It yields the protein CASSLGAGATYEQYF.

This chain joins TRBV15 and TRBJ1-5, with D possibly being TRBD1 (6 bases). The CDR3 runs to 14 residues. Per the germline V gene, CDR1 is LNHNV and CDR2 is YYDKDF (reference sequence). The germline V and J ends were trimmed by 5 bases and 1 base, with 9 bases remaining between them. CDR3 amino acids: CATSPRGSNQPQHF. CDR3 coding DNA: TGTGCCACCAGCCCGAGGGGGAGCAATCAGCCCCAGCATTTT.

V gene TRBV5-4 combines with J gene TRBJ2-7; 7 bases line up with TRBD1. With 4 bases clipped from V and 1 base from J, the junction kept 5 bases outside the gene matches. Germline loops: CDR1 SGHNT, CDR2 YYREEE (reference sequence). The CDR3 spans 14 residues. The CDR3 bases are TGTGCCAGCAGCAATCCGGGACAGTCCTACGAGCAGTACTTC. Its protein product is CASSNPGQSYEQYF. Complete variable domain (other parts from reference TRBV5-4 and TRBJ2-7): ETGVTQSPTHLIKTRGQQVTLRCSSQSGHNTVSWYQQALGQGPQFIFQYYREEENGRGNFPPRFSGLQFPNYSSELNVNALELDDSALYLCASSNPGQSYEQYFGPGTRLTVT.

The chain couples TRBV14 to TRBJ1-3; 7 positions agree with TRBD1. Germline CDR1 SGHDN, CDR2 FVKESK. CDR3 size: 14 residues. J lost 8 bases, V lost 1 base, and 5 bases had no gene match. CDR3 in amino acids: CASSQAGQVHTIYF. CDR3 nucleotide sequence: TGTGCCAGCAGCCAAGCAGGACAGGTCCACACCATATATTTT.

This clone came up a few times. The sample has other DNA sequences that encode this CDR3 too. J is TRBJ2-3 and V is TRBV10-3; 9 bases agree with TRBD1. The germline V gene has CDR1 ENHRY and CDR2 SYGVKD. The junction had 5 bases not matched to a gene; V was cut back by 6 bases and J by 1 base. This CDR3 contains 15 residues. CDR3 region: CAIRGQGRGTDTQYF. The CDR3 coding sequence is TGTGCCATCAGGGGACAGGGAAGGGGCACAGATACGCAGTATTTT.

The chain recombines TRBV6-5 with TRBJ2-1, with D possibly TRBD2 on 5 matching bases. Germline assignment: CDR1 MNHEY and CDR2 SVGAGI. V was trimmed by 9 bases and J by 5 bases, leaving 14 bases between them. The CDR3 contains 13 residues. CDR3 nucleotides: TGTGCCAGTTTCCGCCCCGGGGACAATGAGCAGTTCTTC. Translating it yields CASFRPGDNEQFF.

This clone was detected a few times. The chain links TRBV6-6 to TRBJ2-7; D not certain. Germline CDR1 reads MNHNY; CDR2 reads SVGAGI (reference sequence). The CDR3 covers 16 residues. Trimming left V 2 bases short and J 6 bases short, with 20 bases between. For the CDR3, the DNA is TGTGCCAGCAGTTACCCGTCTGGCAGTGGACCCTCCGAGCAGTACTTC. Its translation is CASSYPSGSGPSEQYF.

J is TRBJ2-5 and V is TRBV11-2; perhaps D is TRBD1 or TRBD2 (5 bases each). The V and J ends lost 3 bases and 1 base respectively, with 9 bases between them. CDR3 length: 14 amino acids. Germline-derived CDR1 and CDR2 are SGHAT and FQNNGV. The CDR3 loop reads CASSFVGGQETQYF. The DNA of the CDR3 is TGTGCCAGCAGCTTTGTTGGGGGCCAAGAGACCCAGTACTTC.

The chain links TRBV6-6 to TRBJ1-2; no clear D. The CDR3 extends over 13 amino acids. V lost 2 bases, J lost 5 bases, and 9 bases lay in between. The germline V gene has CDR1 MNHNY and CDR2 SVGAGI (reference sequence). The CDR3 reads CASSYVSGYGYTF. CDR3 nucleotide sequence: TGTGCCAGCAGTTACGTCAGTGGGTATGGCTACACCTTC.

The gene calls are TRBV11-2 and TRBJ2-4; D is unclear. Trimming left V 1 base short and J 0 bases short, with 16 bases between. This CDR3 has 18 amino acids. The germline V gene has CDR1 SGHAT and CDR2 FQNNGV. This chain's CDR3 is CASSLGGLARLAKNIQYF. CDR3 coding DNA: TGTGCCAGCAGCTTAGGTGGCCTGGCCAGGCTAGCCAAAAACATTCAGTACTTC. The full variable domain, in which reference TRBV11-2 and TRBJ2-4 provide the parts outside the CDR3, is EAGVAQSPRYKIIEKRQSVAFWCNPISGHATLYWYQQILGQGPKLLIQFQNNGVVDDSQLPKDRFSAERLKGVDSTLKIQPAKLEDSAVYLCASSLGGLARLAKNIQYFGAGTRLSVL.

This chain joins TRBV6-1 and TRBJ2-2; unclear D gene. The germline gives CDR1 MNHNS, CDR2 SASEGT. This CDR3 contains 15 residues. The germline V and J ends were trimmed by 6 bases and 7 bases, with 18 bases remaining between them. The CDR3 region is CASSTSSGPDGELFF. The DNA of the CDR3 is TGTGCCAGCAGCACCAGTTCGGGTCCCGACGGGGAGCTGTTTTTT.

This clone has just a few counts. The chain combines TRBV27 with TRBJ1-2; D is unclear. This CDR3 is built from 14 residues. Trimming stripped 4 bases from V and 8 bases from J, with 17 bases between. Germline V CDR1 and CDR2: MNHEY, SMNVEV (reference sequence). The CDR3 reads CASSSRLIGGGYTF. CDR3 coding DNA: TGTGCCAGCAGTTCAAGACTGATTGGAGGGGGCTACACCTTC.

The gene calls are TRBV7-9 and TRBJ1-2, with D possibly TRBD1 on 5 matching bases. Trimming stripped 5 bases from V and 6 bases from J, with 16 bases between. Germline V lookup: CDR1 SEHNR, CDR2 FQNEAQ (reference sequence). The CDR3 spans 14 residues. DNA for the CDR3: TGTGCCAGCAGCCTCCGGGACTCAGGGCATGGCTACACCTTC. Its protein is CASSLRDSGHGYTF.

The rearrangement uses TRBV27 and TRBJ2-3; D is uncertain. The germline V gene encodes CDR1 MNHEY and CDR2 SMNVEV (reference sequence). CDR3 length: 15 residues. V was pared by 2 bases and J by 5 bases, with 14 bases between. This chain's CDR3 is CASSLMPPPQDTQYF. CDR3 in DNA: TGTGCCAGCAGTTTAATGCCCCCCCCTCAAGATACGCAGTATTTT.

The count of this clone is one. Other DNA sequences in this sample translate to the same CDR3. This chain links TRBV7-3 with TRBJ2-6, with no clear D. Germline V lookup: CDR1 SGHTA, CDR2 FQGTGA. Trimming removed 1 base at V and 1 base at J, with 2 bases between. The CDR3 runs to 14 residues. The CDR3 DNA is TGTGCCAGCAGCTTAAGTTCTGGGGCCAACGTCCTGACTTTC. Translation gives CASSLSSGANVLTF.

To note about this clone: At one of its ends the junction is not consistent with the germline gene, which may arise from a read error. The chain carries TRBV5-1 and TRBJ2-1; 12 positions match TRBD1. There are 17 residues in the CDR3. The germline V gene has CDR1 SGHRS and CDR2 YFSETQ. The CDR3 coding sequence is TGCACCAGCAGCTTGGGGCAAGGGACAGGGGGCAGGGGTGAGCAGTTCTTC. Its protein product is CTSSLGQGTGGRGEQFF.

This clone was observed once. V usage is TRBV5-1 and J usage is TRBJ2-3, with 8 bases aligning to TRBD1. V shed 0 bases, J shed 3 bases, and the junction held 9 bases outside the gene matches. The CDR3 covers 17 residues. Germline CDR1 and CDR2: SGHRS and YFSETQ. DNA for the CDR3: TGCGCCAGCAGCTTGGGCCGGACAGGGATCTTGACAGATACGCAGTATTTT. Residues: CASSLGRTGILTDTQYF.

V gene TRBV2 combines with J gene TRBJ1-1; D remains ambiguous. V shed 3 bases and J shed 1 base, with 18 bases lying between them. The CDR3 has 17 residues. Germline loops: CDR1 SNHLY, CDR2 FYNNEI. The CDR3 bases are TGTGCCAGCAGTGACGGAGGCTATTCCCCATCGAACACTGAAGCTTTCTTT. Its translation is CASSDGGYSPSNTEAFF. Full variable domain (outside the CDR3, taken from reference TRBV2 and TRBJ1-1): EPEVTQTPSHQVTQMGQEVILRCVPISNHLYFYWYRQILGQKVEFLVSFYNNEISEKSEIFDDQFSVERPDGSNFTLKIRSTKLEDSAMYFCASSDGGYSPSNTEAFFGQGTRLTVV.

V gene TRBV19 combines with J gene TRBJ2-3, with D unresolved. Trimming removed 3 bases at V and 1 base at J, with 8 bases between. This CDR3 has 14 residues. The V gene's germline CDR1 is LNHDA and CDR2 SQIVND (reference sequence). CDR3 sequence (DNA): TGTGCCAGTAGTATGCTGGCGGGCACAGATACGCAGTATTTT. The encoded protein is CASSMLAGTDTQYF. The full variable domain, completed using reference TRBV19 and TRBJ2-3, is DGGITQSPKYLFRKEGQNVTLSCEQNLNHDAMYWYRQDPGQGLRLIYYSQIVNDFQKGDIAEGYSVSREKKESFPLTVTSAQKNPTAFYLCASSMLAGTDTQYFGPGTRLTVL.

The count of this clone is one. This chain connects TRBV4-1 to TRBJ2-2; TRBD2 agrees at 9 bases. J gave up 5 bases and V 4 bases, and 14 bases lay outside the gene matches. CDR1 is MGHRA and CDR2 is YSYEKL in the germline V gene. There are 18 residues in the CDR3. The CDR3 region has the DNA TGCGCCAGCAGCCCTATAGCGGGAGCGGGGGTATCTACCGGGGAGCTGTTTTTT. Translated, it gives CASSPIAGAGVSTGELFF.

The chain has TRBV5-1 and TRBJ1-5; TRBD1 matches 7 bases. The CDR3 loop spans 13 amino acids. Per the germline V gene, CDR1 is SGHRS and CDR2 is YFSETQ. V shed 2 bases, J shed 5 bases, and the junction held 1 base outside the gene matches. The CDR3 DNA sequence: TGCGCCAGCAGCTTCGGACAGGATCAGCCCCAGCATTTT. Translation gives CASSFGQDQPQHF.

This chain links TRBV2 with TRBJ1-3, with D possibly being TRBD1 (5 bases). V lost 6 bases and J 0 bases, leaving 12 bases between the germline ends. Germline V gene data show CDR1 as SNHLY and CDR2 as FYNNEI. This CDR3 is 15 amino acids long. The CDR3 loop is CASRYDRPSGNTIYF. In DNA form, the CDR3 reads TGTGCCAGCAGGTACGACAGACCCTCTGGAAACACCATATATTTT.

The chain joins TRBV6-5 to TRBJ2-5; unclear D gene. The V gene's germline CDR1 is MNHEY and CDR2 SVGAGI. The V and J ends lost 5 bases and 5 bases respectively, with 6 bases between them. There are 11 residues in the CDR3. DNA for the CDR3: TGTGCCAGCAGTGCCGGGGAGACCCAGTACTTC. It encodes CASSAGETQYF.

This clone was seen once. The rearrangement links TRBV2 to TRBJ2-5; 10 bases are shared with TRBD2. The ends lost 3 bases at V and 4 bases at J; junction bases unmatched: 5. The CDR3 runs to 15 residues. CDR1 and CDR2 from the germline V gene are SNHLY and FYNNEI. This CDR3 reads CASSDIGLAVETQYF. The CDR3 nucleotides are TGTGCCAGCAGTGATATTGGACTAGCGGTAGAGACCCAGTACTTC.

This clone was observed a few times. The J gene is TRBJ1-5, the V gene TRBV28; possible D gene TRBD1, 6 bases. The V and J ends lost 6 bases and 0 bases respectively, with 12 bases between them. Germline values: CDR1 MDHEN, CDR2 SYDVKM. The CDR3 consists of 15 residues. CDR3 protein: CASRAGHLSNQPQHF. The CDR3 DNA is TGTGCCAGCAGGGCGGGACATCTTAGCAATCAGCCCCAGCATTTT.

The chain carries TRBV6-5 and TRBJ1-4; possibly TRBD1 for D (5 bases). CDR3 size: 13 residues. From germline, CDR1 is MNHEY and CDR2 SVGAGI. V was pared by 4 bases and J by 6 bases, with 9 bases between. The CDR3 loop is CASSSGGDEKLFF. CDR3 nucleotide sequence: TGTGCCAGCAGTTCCGGGGGGGATGAAAAACTGTTTTTT.